The sequence of this T cell receptor (beta chain) was determined in a study of T cells expressing NK-cell markers. The wider study: The TCR beta repertoires originated in sorted CD3+CD56+NKG2C+, CD3+CD56+NKG2C- and CD3+CD56-NKG2C+ T cells. General observations from the study: Over 5 donors carried dominant NKG2C+ clonotypes that made up roughly 1.0-7.5% of their CD8+ T cells.

The length of the CDR3 is 13 residues. Germline V gene data show CDR1 as SGHKS and CDR2 as YYEKEE (reference sequence). On this clonotype: Its matching antigen is unknown.

TCRdb reprocessed the 5' RACE reads and stores each CDR3 protein as one record, lacking DNA. Recorded for this sample: approximately 550,000 distinct CDR3 sequences. The origin of this receptor is a man younger than 35 in good health. The material sequenced was blood T cells: a sorted CD56 or NKG2C T cell subset, CD4+ or CD8+ T cells, or bulk PBMC T cells (not recorded which). The rearrangement joins TRBV5-5 to TRBJ2-5. This CDR3 reads CASSLVFLETQYF.